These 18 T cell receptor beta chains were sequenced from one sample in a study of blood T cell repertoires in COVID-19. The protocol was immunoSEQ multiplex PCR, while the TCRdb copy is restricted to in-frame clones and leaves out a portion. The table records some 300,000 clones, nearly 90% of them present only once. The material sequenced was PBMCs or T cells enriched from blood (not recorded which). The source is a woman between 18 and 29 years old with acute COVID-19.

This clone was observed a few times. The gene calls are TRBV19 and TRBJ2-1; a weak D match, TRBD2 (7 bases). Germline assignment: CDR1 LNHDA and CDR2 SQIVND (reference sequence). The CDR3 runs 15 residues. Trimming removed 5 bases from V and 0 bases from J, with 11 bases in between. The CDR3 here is CASSLADSSYNEQFF. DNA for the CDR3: TGTGCCAGTAGTCTAGCGGACAGCTCCTACAATGAGCAGTTCTTC. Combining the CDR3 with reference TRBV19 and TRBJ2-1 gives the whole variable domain DGGITQSPKYLFRKEGQNVTLSCEQNLNHDAMYWYRQDPGQGLRLIYYSQIVNDFQKGDIAEGYSVSREKKESFPLTVTSAQKNPTAFYLCASSLADSSYNEQFFGPGTRLTVL.

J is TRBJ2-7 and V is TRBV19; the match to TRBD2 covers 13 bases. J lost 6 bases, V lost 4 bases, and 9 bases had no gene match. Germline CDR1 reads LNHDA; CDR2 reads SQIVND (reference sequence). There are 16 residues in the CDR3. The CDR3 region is CASSTPPGLAGIEQYF. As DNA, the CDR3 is TGTGCCAGTAGTACCCCTCCGGGACTAGCGGGAATCGAGCAGTACTTC.

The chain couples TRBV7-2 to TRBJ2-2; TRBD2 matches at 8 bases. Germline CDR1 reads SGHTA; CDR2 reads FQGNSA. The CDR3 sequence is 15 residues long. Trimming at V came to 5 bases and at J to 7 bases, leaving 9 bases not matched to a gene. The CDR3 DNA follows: TGTGCCAGCAGCCCCGGGACTAGTCACGGCGGGGAGCTGTTTTTT. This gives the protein CASSPGTSHGGELFF.

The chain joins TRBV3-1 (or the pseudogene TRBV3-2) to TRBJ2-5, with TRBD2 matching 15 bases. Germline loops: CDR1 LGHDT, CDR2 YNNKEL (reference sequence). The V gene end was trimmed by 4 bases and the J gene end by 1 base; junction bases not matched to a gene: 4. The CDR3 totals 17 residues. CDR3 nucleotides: TGTGCCAGCAGCCGACGGACTAGCGGGAGGGCCCAAGAGACCCAGTACTTC. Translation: CASSRRTSGRAQETQYF.

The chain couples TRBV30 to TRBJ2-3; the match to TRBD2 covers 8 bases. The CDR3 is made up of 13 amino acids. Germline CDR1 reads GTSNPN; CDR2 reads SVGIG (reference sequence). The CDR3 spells CARKSGSSDTQYF. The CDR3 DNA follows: TGTGCGAGGAAAAGCGGGAGCTCAGATACGCAGTATTTT.

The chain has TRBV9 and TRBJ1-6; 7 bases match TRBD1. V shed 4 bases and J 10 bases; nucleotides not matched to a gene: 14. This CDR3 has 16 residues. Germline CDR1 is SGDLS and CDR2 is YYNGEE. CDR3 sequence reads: CASSPGQATGESPLHF. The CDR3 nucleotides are TGTGCCAGCAGCCCAGGACAGGCCACAGGGGAATCACCCCTCCACTTT.

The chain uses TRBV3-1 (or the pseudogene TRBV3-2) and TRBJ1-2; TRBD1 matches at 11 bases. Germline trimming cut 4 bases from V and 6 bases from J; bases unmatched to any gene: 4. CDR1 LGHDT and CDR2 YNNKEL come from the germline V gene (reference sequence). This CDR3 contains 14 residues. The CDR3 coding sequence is TGTGCCAGCAGCCTGATGGACAGGGGGCATGGCTACACCTTC. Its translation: CASSLMDRGHGYTF.

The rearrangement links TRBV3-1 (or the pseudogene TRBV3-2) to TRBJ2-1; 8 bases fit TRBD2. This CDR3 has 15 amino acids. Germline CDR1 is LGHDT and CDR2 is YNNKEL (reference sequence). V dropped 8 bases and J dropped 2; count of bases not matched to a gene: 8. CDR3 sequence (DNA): TGTGCCAGCGGCAAGGGCGGGAGGACCTACAATGAGCAGTTCTTC. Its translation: CASGKGGRTYNEQFF.

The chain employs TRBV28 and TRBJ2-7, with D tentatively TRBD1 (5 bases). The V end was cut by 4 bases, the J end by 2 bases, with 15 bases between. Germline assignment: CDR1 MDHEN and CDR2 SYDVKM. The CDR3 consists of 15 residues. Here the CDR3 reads CASSSPNRGTYEQYF. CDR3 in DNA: TGTGCCAGCAGTTCCCCAAATAGGGGTACCTACGAGCAGTACTTC.

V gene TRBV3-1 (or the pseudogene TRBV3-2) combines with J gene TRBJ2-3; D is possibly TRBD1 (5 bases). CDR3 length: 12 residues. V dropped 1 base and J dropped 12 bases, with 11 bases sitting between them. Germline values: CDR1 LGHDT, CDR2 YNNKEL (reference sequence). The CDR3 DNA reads TGTGCCAGCAGCCAAGGCGACAGAAGACAGTATTTT. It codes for CASSQGDRRQYF.

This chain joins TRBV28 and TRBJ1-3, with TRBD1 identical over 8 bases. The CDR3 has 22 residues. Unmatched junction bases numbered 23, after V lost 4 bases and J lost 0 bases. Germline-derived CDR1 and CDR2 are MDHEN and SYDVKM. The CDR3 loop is CASSSDLTDRETDRSSGNTIYF. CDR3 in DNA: TGTGCCAGCAGTTCAGATCTCACGGACAGGGAAACTGACAGAAGCTCTGGAAACACCATATATTTT.

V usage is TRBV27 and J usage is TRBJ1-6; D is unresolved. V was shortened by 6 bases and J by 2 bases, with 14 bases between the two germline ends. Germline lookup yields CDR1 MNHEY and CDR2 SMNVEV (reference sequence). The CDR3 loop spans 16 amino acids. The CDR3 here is CASSPEVNPYNSPLHF. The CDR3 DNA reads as TGTGCCAGCAGCCCCGAGGTGAATCCCTATAATTCACCCCTCCACTTT.

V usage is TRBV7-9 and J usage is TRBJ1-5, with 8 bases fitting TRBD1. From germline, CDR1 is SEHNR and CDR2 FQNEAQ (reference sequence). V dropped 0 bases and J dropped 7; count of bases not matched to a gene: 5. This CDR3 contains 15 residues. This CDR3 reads CASSLAGQESQPQHF. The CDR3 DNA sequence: TGTGCCAGCAGCTTAGCGGGACAGGAGAGCCAGCCCCAGCATTTT. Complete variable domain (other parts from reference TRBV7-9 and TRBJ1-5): DTGVSQNPRHKITKRGQNVTFRCDPISEHNRLYWYRQTLGQGPEFLTYFQNEAQLEKSRLLSDRFSAERPKGSFSTLEIQRTEQGDSAMYLCASSLAGQESQPQHFGDGTRLSIL.

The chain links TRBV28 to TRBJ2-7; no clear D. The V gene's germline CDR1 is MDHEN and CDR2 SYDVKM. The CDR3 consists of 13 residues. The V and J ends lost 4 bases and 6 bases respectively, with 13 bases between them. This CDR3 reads CASSWVSRSEQYF. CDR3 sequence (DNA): TGTGCCAGCAGTTGGGTCTCGCGGTCCGAGCAGTACTTC. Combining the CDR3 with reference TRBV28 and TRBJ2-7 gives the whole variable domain DVKVTQSSRYLVKRTGEKVFLECVQDMDHENMFWYRQDPGLGLRLIYFSYDVKMKEKGDIPEGYSVSREKKERFSLILESASTNQTSMYLCASSWVSRSEQYFGPGTRLTVT.

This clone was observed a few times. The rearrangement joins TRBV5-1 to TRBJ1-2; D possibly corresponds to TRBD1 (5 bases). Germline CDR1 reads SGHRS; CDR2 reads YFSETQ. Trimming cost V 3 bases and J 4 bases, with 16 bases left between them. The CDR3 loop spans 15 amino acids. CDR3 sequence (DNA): TGCGCCAGCAGCTCAGACTCCTCCGGGGGCTATGGCTACACCTTC. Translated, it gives CASSSDSSGGYGYTF.

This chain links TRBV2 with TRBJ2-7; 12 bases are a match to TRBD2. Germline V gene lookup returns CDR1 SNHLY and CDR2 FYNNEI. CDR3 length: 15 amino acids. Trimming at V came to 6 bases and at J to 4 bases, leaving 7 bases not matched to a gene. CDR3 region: CASRPGLAGLYEQYF. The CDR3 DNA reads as TGTGCCAGCAGGCCCGGACTAGCGGGGCTATACGAGCAGTACTTC.

CDR3 DNA: TGTGCCAGCAGTTTAGGCGACCCAGGATATGGAAACACCATATATTTT. Translated, it gives CASSLGDPGYGNTIYF. The J gene is TRBJ1-3, the V gene TRBV27; D unresolved. Per germline, CDR1 MNHEY and CDR2 SMNVEV (reference sequence). The CDR3 runs to 16 residues. Deletions cut 2 bases from V and 3 bases from J, with 14 bases between.

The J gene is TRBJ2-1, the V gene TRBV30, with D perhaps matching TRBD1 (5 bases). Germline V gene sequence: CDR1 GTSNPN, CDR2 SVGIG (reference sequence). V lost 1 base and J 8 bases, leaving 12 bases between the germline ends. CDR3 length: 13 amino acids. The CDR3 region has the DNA TGTGCCTGGAGTGCCACGGAAGGGGATGAGCAGTTCTTC. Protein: CAWSATEGDEQFF.